This entry concerns a single T cell receptor beta chain. Under the authors' procedure: Using reference gene primer amplification, nucleated cell counts were estimated. The assay was immunoSEQ multiplex PCR, and TCRdb's table has in-frame clones only and misses some. V and J calls and clone size follow that table, whereas D and trimming were derived from the DNA. The sample has roughly 380,000 clones, around nine tenths seen once. This specimen belongs to a study of blood T cell repertoires in COVID-19. On the study more broadly: Spain, Italy and the United States supplied samples that represented acute and convalescent COVID-19.

This CDR3 has 14 amino acids. Germline V CDR1 and CDR2: LNHDA, SQIVND (reference sequence). Trimming shortened V by 5 bases and J by 2 bases, and 10 bases separated the two germline ends. The cohort comprised adults aged roughly 18 to 100 years residing in some 24 US areas. Participant-reported clinical history was the basis for cohort assignment. V is TRBV19 and J is TRBJ2-1; tentatively, D is TRBD1 (5 bases). This TCR came from a woman in her 30s who had been exposed to COVID-19. Sequencing used PBMCs or T cells enriched from blood (not recorded which). CDR3 loop: CASSHQGAYNEQFF. The CDR3 bases are TGTGCCAGTAGTCATCAGGGTGCCTACAATGAGCAGTTCTTC.